What follows are 27 T cell receptor beta chains derived from one specimen sequenced in a study of T cells in Graves' hyperthyroidism and ophthalmopathy. There were TCR beta CDR3 regions amplified from RNA transcripts. During a first-round RT-PCR of the TCR CDR3, the HTBI primer set was used. TCRdb reprocessed the multiplex PCR reads with MiXCR, giving one entry per CDR3 protein. This table holds under 350,000 distinct CDR3 sequences, less than 30% found once. The sequenced sample was blood. These receptors were obtained from a man aged 40-55 years with Graves' hyperthyroidism that later progressed to Graves' ophthalmopathy.

At least ten counts were recorded for this clonotype. V gene TRBV10-1 combines with J gene TRBJ2-7, with 9 bases lining up with TRBD2. The CDR3 is 15 residues long. CDR1 is WNHNN and CDR2 is SYGVQD in the germline V gene (reference sequence). V trimming: 3 bases; J trimming: 2 bases; junction bases outside the gene matches: 5. CDR3 DNA: TGCGCCAGCAGTGAAATGCGGGAGGGCCCCTACGAGCAGTACTTC. Amino acid sequence: CASSEMREGPYEQYF.

The rearrangement links TRBV6-1 to TRBJ2-5; D gene unclear. Germline assignment: CDR1 MNHNS and CDR2 SASEGT. This CDR3 is 12 amino acids long. Trimming pared 10 bases from V and 5 bases from J, leaving 14 bases between. The CDR3 coding sequence is TGTGCCACTCTTCGGGTGGGCGAGACCCAGTACTTC. Residues: CATLRVGETQYF.

The rearrangement uses TRBV11-2 and TRBJ1-1; D is possibly TRBD1 (5 bases). With 6 bases removed from V and 0 bases from J, the gap between germline ends came to 20 bases. The CDR3 has 17 residues. CDR1 SGHAT and CDR2 FQNNGV come from the germline V gene. The CDR3, as DNA: TGTGCCAGCAGTTTATCTGCAGGGACGGGTGTGAACACTGAAGCTTTCTTT. Encoded protein: CASSLSAGTGVNTEAFF.

This clonotype was seen repeatedly, ten times or more. The chain links TRBV5-1 to TRBJ2-7; D not resolved. Deletions cut 0 bases from V and 0 bases from J, with 13 bases between. This CDR3 region has 16 residues. The germline V gene has CDR1 SGHRS and CDR2 YFSETQ. CDR3 DNA sequence: TGCGCCAGCAGCTTGGATTTGGGCAGGAGCTCCTACGAGCAGTACTTC. Translated, it gives CASSLDLGRSSYEQYF.

The rearrangement joins TRBV28 to TRBJ1-2; D is perhaps TRBD1 (6 bases). Germline CDR1 reads MDHEN; CDR2 reads SYDVKM. V shed 3 bases and J shed 4 bases, with 15 bases lying between them. This CDR3 is 15 amino acids long. In DNA form, the CDR3 reads TGTGCCAGCAGTTTCCCACAACAGGGCGCCTATGGCTACACCTTC. Translated, it gives CASSFPQQGAYGYTF.

This clonotype was observed at least ten times. The V and J genes are TRBV4-1 and TRBJ1-1, with TRBD1 as a possible D gene (6 bases). The CDR3 has 18 residues. Trimming took 3 bases from V and 1 from J, leaving 21 bases between them. Per germline, CDR1 MGHRA and CDR2 YSYEKL. Written as DNA, the CDR3 is TGCGCCAGCAGCCACACTACTGCCAGGGGATGGGCGAACACTGAAGCTTTCTTT. Residues: CASSHTTARGWANTEAFF.

This clonotype came up many times. The chain combines TRBV7-2 with TRBJ2-3; the D is unclear. Trimming removed 0 bases at V and 2 bases at J, with 6 bases between. The CDR3 has 14 amino acids. CDR1 and CDR2 from the germline V gene are SGHTA and FQGNSA. The CDR3 coding sequence is TGTGCCAGCAGCTTAGCGGGTAACACAGATACGCAGTATTTT. This sequence encodes CASSLAGNTDTQYF.

In this sample, this clonotype turned up many times. This rearrangement joins TRBV7-3 to TRBJ2-5; possible D gene TRBD2, 5 bases. Trimming shortened V by 5 bases and J by 5 bases, and 12 bases separated the two germline ends. Germline V CDR1 and CDR2: SGHTA, FQGTGA. The CDR3 contains 13 residues. The CDR3 loop reads CASSPSGLETQYF. The CDR3 coding sequence is TGTGCCAGCAGCCCCTCGGGGTTGGAGACCCAGTACTTC.

This clonotype appeared many times. The chain uses TRBV5-1 and TRBJ2-5; no clear D gene. Germline CDR1 is SGHRS and CDR2 is YFSETQ. This CDR3 has 13 amino acids. With 2 bases removed from V and 5 bases from J, the gap between germline ends came to 10 bases. CDR3 sequence: CASSLNIVETQYF. The CDR3 bases are TGCGCCAGCAGCTTAAACATTGTGGAGACCCAGTACTTC. The full variable domain, rest sourced from reference TRBV5-1 and TRBJ2-5, is KAGVTQTPRYLIKTRGQQVTLSCSPISGHRSVSWYQQTPGQGLQFLFEYFSETQRNKGNFPGRFSGRQFSNSRSEMNVSTLELGDSALYLCASSLNIVETQYFGPGTRLLVL.

This clonotype was observed many times. The rearrangement joins TRBV7-3 to TRBJ1-1; 7 bases align to TRBD1. CDR3 length equals 15 residues. The V gene's germline CDR1 is SGHTA and CDR2 FQGTGA. Trimming cost V 5 bases and J 7 bases; bases outside gene matches: 13. Written as DNA, the CDR3 is TGTGCCAGCAGCCCCCAGGGGGGCAGGGGGTTTGAAGCTTTCTTT. Residues: CASSPQGGRGFEAFF.

The V call is TRBV24-1, the J call TRBJ2-7, with 8 bases identical to TRBD1. CDR3 length equals 15 residues. CDR1 is KGHDR and CDR2 is SFDVKD in the germline V gene. The junction had 7 bases not matched to a gene; V was cut back by 5 bases and J by 2 bases. The CDR3: CATSGDGTGPYEQYF. Here the CDR3 DNA reads TGTGCCACCAGTGGAGACGGGACAGGACCCTACGAGCAGTACTTC.

The chain couples TRBV18 to TRBJ2-5; D possibly corresponds to TRBD1 (6 bases). The CDR3 is made up of 15 amino acids. Germline CDR1 and CDR2: KGHSH and LQKENI. V dropped 3 bases and J dropped 1 base, with 12 bases sitting between them. The CDR3 region is CASSPYGQPQETQYF. The DNA for the CDR3 is TGTGCCAGCTCACCTTATGGACAGCCCCAAGAGACCCAGTACTTC.

This clonotype appeared a few times. The chain links TRBV6-2 or TRBV6-3 to TRBJ1-1; D not certain. Trimming shortened V by 4 bases and J by 1 base, and 13 bases separated the two germline ends. The germline V gene encodes CDR1 MNHEY and CDR2 SVGEGT. The CDR3 loop spans 15 amino acids. CDR3 sequence reads: CASSLLERKNTEAFF. The CDR3 DNA follows: TGTGCCAGCAGTTTGCTGGAACGGAAGAACACTGAAGCTTTCTTT.

The chain is built from TRBV3-1 and TRBJ1-1; 7 nucleotides match TRBD1. CDR3 length: 15 residues. The germline V gene encodes CDR1 LGHDT and CDR2 YNNKEL (reference sequence). J lost 5 bases, V lost 1 base, and 7 bases had no gene match. CDR3 bases: TGTGCCAGCAGCCAAGCCACAGGGGTTATGACTGAAGCTTTCTTT. Its protein product is CASSQATGVMTEAFF.

This clonotype appeared a few times. This sequence joins TRBV11-2 and TRBJ2-7, with 8 positions matching TRBD1. J gave up 6 bases and V 1 base, and 5 bases lay outside the gene matches. The CDR3 spans 14 residues. Germline V gives CDR1 SGHAT, CDR2 FQNNGV. CDR3 nucleotide sequence: TGTGCCAGCAGCTTAGGGACAGGGAAGACCGAGCAGTACTTC. Its translation: CASSLGTGKTEQYF. Together with reference TRBV11-2 and TRBJ2-7, the CDR3 gives the full variable domain: EAGVAQSPRYKIIEKRQSVAFWCNPISGHATLYWYQQILGQGPKLLIQFQNNGVVDDSQLPKDRFSAERLKGVDSTLKIQPAKLEDSAVYLCASSLGTGKTEQYFGPGTRLTVT.

At least ten counts were recorded for this clonotype. The rearrangement links TRBV19 to TRBJ1-5; 7 bases are a match to TRBD1. The CDR3 is 15 residues long. Trimming at V came to 2 bases and at J to 7 bases, leaving 8 bases not matched to a gene. In germline, CDR1 is LNHDA, CDR2 SQIVND (reference sequence). The CDR3 reads CASSIIGQGDQPQHF. The CDR3 DNA follows: TGTGCCAGTAGTATAATAGGGCAGGGGGACCAGCCCCAGCATTTT.

V and J are TRBV6-2 or TRBV6-3 and TRBJ1-1; D is uncertain. The CDR3 consists of 16 residues. CDR1 is MNHEY, CDR2 SVGEGT, per germline. Trimming stripped 2 bases from V and 1 base from J, with 14 bases between. In DNA form, the CDR3 reads TGTGCCAGCAGTTACGGTCCATTCATCGGGAACACTGAAGCTTTCTTT. As protein: CASSYGPFIGNTEAFF.

This clonotype was counted at least ten times. This chain uses TRBV28 with TRBJ1-1, with 7 bases fitting TRBD1. V trimming: 4 bases; J trimming: 6 bases; junction bases outside the gene matches: 8. This CDR3 has 14 amino acids. Germline V gives CDR1 MDHEN, CDR2 SYDVKM. This CDR3 is CASSYGRDSAEAFF. DNA of the CDR3: TGTGCCAGCAGTTACGGCAGGGACAGCGCTGAAGCTTTCTTT.

This clonotype turned up a few times. The rearrangement links TRBV5-1 to TRBJ1-4; 8 positions agree with TRBD1. Germline V CDR1 and CDR2: SGHRS, YFSETQ. The CDR3 covers 15 residues. Unmatched junction bases numbered 5, after V lost 5 bases and J lost 2 bases. The CDR3, as DNA: TGCGCCAGCAGACAGGGGGTCTGGACTAATGAAAAACTGTTTTTT. It yields the protein CASRQGVWTNEKLFF.

In this sample, this clonotype turned up many times. The chain employs TRBV24-1 and TRBJ2-2; 7 bases line up with TRBD1. Germline lookup yields CDR1 KGHDR and CDR2 SFDVKD. The CDR3 runs to 15 residues. V lost 5 bases and J lost 1; bases outside the gene matches: 3. Here the CDR3 DNA reads TGTGCCACCAGTGCCCGACAGGGGAACACCGGGGAGCTGTTTTTT. Translation: CATSARQGNTGELFF.

This clonotype was picked up a small number of times. The V call is TRBV12-3 or TRBV12-4, the J call TRBJ1-2, with D perhaps TRBD1 (6 bases). The V end was cut by 6 bases, the J end by 3 bases, with 14 bases between. This CDR3 is built from 14 residues. CDR3 DNA: TGTGCCAGCAGGGCACAGGGAGGGGACTATGGCTACACCTTC. Amino acid sequence: CASRAQGGDYGYTF.

This clonotype has ten or more counts. The V gene is TRBV6-5, the J gene TRBJ2-7; 10 bases map to TRBD2. The V segment lost 6 bases and the J segment 1 base; nucleotides outside the gene matches: 12. CDR1 MNHEY and CDR2 SVGAGI come from the germline V gene. This CDR3 is 17 amino acids long. Here the CDR3 DNA reads TGTGCCAGCAGCCACTCGAGTAGCGGGAGGAGGTCCTACGAGCAGTACTTC. This sequence encodes CASSHSSSGRRSYEQYF.

This clonotype was recorded many times. The genes are TRBV12-3 or TRBV12-4 and TRBJ2-5; D is undetermined. This CDR3 has 13 residues. Trimming left V 7 bases short and J 7 bases short, with 16 bases between. The CDR3 loop reads CASTAGPYGTQYF. The DNA of the CDR3 is TGTGCCAGCACCGCCGGCCCCTATGGGACCCAGTACTTC.

This clonotype was detected ten times or more. The rearrangement joins TRBV5-1 to TRBJ2-6, with D unclear. CDR3 length: 14 amino acids. The germline CDR1 and CDR2 sequences are SGHRS and YFSETQ. The ends were cut back, 3 bases at V and 2 bases at J, with 6 bases in the middle. The CDR3 nucleotides are TGCGCCAGCAGCTCGAATACTGGGGCCAACGTCCTGACTTTC. This sequence encodes CASSSNTGANVLTF.

A remark on this clonotype: This could be a read error, since a much larger clone is one nucleotide away. The V gene is TRBV5-1, the J gene TRBJ1-1; D may be TRBD1 (5 bases). Germline V gene lookup returns CDR1 SGHRS and CDR2 YFSETQ. This CDR3 region has 14 residues. Trimming took 4 bases from V and 11 from J, leaving 21 bases between them. The CDR3 sequence is CASSQRSGEGRAFF. CDR3 nucleotide sequence: TGCGCCAGCAGCCAGCGGTCGGGGGAGGGAAGGGCTTTCTTT.

This clonotype was counted many times. The chain joins TRBV20-1 to TRBJ2-7, with TRBD2 identical over 8 bases. After removal of 0 bases from V and 3 bases from J, the junction contained 7 bases not matched to a gene. Germline V lookup: CDR1 DFQATT, CDR2 SNEGSKA (reference sequence). This CDR3 spans 15 amino acids. Written as DNA, the CDR3 is TGCAGTGCTAGAGATCAAACCAGCGGGAGCTACGAGCAGTACTTC. This encodes CSARDQTSGSYEQYF.

At least ten counts were recorded for this clonotype. V usage is TRBV6-5 and J usage is TRBJ1-1, with D perhaps matching TRBD1 (6 bases). CDR1 and CDR2 (germline): MNHEY, SVGAGI. V lost 10 bases, J lost 5 bases, and 14 bases lay in between. The CDR3 sequence is 12 residues long. The chain's CDR3 is CATKVGGTEAFF. For the CDR3, the DNA is TGTGCCACCAAGGTAGGGGGGACTGAAGCTTTCTTT.